Listed here are 4 T cell receptor beta chains from one sample, sequenced in a study of cytomegalovirus exposure and HLA in healthy donors. TCRdb's copy holds only in-frame clones and misses some; the assay was immunoSEQ multiplex PCR. The data show approximately 130,000 clones, 85% seen once. Sequencing was done on a sample of PBMCs. These receptor sequences come from a woman in her twenties or thirties in good health and CMV-seronegative.

V usage is TRBV1 and J usage is TRBJ2-1; the table's D gene call, TRBD2, was not cross checked with the DNA. TRBV1 is deemed a pseudogene. The CDR3 extends over 16 amino acids. CDR3 protein: CTSSQPAGLAPYEQFF. The CDR3 coding sequence is TGCACCAGCAGCCAGCCAGCGGGACTAGCTCCTTATGAGCAGTTCTTC.

The V call is TRBV6-6, the J call TRBJ2-5; the D is unclear. Germline loops: CDR1 MNHNY, CDR2 SVGAGI (reference sequence). The CDR3 spans 11 residues. Between the trimmed V and J ends, which lost 5 bases and 5 bases, there was a span of 6 bases. The CDR3 sequence: CASSGQETQYF. The CDR3 region has the DNA TGTGCCAGCAGTGGGCAGGAGACCCAGTACTTC.

This clone has a handful of counts. This chain connects TRBV18 to TRBJ1-1, with TRBD1 identical over 8 bases. The CDR3 loop spans 15 amino acids. Trimming cost V 6 bases and J 6 bases; bases outside gene matches: 12. Germline V CDR1 and CDR2: KGHSH, LQKENI. The CDR3 loop is CASSRNRGQEAEAFF. The CDR3 nucleotides are TGTGCCAGCTCCCGCAATAGGGGACAGGAGGCTGAAGCTTTCTTT.

This clone was picked up a small number of times. The chain carries TRBV13 and TRBJ1-2, with D perhaps matching TRBD1 (5 bases). The length of the CDR3 is 15 residues. Germline V lookup: CDR1 PRHDT, CDR2 FYEKMQ (reference sequence). Trimming took off 6 bases at V and 1 base at J, with 15 bases between the two ends. Here the CDR3 reads CASRKAGQNNYGYTF. DNA for the CDR3: TGTGCCAGCAGAAAGGCGGGGCAGAATAACTATGGCTACACCTTC.